This T cell receptor (beta chain) was sequenced in a study of blood T cells in healthy people across ages. From germline, CDR1 is MGHRA and CDR2 YSYEKL. The CDR3 runs to 14 residues. V was pared by 0 bases and J by 13 bases, with 8 bases of the junction left unmatched. Combining a sample-barcoded 5' primer with a J-beta primer mix, a second PCR ran for roughly 6 to 12 cycles. TCRdb reprocessed the 5' RACE reads via MiXCR and lists one record per CDR3 protein. Of about a million distinct CDR3 sequences listed, about 51% are singletons. This clonotype has only a few counts. The sample comprised blood. This sequence originates from a woman in her sixties or seventies in good health. This chain links TRBV4-1 with TRBJ2-2; 7 positions match TRBD2. For the CDR3, the DNA is TGCGCCAGCAGCCAAGATCCCAGGACTAGACGGCTGTTTTTT. It yields the protein CASSQDPRTRRLFF.